This T cell receptor (beta chain) was captured by sequencing in a study of CD8 T cells in Susac syndrome. Study outcomes and limitations: The study's TCR sequencing and HLA analysis covered a relatively small number of individuals, and the study acknowledged this.

Random hexamers were used to reverse transcribe roughly 0.45 to 1 ug of RNA. The amplification used immunoSEQ multiplex PCR on TCR beta CDR3; it spanned 54 Vbeta and 13 Jbeta. MiXCR, run by TCRdb on the immunoSEQ multiplex PCR reads, gives a single entry per CDR3 protein. The sample consists of approximately 220,000 distinct CDR3 sequences, around 93% of them appearing once. On this clonotype itself: Its target is unknown.

The germline V and J ends were trimmed by 4 bases and 7 bases, with 11 bases remaining between them. The CDR3 runs to 14 residues. Germline-derived CDR1 and CDR2 are MGHDK and SYGVNS. CD8+ and CD4+ blood T cells underwent TCR beta sequencing. Negative isolation was used for CD8+ and CD4+ T cells, and FACS enrichment was applied to TEMRA cells. The receptor's source is a human donor with multiple sclerosis. Sequencing was carried out using CD4+ T cells from PBMCs. The chain uses TRBV25-1 and TRBJ1-6; D is ambiguous. As DNA, the CDR3 is TGTGCCAGCAGTGCCGGGCCGAGGAATTCACCCCTCCACTTT. Translating gives CASSAGPRNSPLHF.